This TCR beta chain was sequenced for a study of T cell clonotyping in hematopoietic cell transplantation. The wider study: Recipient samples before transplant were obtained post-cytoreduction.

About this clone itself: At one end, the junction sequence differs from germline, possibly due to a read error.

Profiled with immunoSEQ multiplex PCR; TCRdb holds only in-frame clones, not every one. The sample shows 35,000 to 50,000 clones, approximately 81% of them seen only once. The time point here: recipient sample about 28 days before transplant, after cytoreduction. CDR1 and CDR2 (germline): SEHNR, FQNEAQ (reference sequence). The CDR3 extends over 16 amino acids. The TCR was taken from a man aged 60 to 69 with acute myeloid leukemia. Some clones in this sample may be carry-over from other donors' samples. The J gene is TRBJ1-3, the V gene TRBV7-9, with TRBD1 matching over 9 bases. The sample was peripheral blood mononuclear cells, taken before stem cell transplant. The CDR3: CARSQGQGATGNTIYF. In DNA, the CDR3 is TGTGCCCGCAGCCAGGGACAGGGAGCCACTGGAAACACCATATATTTT.